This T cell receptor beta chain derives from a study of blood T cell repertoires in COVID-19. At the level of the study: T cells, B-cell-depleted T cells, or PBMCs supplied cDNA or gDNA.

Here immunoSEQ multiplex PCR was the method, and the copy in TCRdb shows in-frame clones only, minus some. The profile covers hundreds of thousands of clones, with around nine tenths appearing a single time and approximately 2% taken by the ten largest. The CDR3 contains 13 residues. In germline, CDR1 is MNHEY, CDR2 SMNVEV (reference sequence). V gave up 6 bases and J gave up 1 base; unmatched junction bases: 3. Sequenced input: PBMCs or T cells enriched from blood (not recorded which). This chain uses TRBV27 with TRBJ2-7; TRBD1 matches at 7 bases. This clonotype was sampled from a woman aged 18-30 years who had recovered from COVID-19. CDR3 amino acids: CASRKTGSYEQYF. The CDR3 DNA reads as TGTGCCAGCAGAAAGACAGGGTCCTACGAGCAGTACTTC.